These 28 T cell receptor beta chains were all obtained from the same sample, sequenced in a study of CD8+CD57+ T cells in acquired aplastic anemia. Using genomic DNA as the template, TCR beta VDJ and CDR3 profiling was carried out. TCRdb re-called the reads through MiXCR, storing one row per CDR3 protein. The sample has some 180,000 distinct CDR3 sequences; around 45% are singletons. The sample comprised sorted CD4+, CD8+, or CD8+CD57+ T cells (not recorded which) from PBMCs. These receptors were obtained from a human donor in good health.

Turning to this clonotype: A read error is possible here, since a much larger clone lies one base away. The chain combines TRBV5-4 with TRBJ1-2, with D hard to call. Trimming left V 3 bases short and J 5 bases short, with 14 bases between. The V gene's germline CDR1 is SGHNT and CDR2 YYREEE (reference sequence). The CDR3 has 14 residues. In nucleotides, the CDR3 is TGTGCCAGCAGCTCGGACGGGGTCCGGTATGGCTACACCTTC. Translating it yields CASSSDGVRYGYTF.

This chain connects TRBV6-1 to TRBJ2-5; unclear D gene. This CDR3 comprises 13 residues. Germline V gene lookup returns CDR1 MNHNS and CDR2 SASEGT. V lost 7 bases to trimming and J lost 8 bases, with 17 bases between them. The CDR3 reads CASKKNSQGTQYF. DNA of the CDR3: TGTGCCAGCAAAAAAAACAGCCAAGGAACCCAGTACTTC.

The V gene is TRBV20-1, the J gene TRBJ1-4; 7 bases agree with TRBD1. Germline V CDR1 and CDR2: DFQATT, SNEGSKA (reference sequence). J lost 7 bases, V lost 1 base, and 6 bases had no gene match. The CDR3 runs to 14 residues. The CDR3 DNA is TGCAGTGCTAGAGTGTCCGCAGGGGGTGAAAAACTGTTTTTT. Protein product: CSARVSAGGEKLFF.

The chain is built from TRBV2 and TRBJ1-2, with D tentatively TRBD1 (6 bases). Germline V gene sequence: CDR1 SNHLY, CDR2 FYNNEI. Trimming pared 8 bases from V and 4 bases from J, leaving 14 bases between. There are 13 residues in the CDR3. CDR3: CASDVRGGYGYTF. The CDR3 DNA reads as TGTGCCAGCGATGTAAGGGGGGGCTATGGCTACACCTTC.

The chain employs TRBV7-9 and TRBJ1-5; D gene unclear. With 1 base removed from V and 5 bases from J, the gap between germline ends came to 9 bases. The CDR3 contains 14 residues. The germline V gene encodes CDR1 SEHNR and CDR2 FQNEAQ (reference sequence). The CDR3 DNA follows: TGTGCCAGCAGCTTAGGGTCCAGTGATCAGCCCCAGCATTTT. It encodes CASSLGSSDQPQHF.

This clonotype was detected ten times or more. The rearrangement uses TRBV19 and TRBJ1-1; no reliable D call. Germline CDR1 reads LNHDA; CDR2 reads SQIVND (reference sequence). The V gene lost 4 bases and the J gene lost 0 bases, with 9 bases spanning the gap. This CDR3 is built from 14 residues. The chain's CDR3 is CASSKHGVNTEAFF. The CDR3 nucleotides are TGTGCCAGTAGTAAGCACGGGGTGAACACTGAAGCTTTCTTT. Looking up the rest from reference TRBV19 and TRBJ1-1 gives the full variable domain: DGGITQSPKYLFRKEGQNVTLSCEQNLNHDAMYWYRQDPGQGLRLIYYSQIVNDFQKGDIAEGYSVSREKKESFPLTVTSAQKNPTAFYLCASSKHGVNTEAFFGQGTRLTVV.

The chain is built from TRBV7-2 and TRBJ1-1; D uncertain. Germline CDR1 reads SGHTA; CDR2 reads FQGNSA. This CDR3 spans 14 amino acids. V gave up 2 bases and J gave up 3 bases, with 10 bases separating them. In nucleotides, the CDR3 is TGTGCCAGCAGCTTACGTACAGTACACACTGAAGCTTTCTTT. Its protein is CASSLRTVHTEAFF. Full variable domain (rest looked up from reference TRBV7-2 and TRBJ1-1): GAGVSQSPSNKVTEKGKDVELRCDPISGHTALYWYRQSLGQGLEFLIYFQGNSAPDKSGLPSDRFSAERTGGSVSTLTIQRTQQEDSAVYLCASSLRTVHTEAFFGQGTRLTVV.

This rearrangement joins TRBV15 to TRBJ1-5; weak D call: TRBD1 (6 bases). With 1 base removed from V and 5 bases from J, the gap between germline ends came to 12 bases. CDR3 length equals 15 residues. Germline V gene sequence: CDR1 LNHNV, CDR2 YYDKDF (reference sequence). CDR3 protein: CATSRAADSDQPQHF. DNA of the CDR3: TGTGCCACCAGCAGAGCGGCGGACAGTGATCAGCCCCAGCATTTT.

The chain's CDR3 is CASSEVPGDYGYTF. For the CDR3, the DNA is TGTGCCAGCAGTGAAGTTCCAGGGGACTATGGCTACACCTTC. The chain combines TRBV2 with TRBJ1-2; D possibly corresponds to TRBD1 (6 bases). The CDR3 totals 14 residues. The germline V gene has CDR1 SNHLY and CDR2 FYNNEI. Trimming removed 1 base from V and 3 bases from J, with 9 bases in between.

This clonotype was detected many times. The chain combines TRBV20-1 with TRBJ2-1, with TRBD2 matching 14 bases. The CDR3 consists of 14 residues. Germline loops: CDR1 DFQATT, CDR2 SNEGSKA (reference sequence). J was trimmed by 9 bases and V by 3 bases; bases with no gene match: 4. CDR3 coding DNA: TGCAGTGCTAGGGGACTAGCGGGAGTCGGTGAGCAGTTCTTC. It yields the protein CSARGLAGVGEQFF.

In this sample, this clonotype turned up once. DNA for the CDR3: TGTGCCAGCAGTGTAGACAGCCAGACTGAAGCTTTCTTT. Encoded protein: CASSVDSQTEAFF. V and J are TRBV6-1 and TRBJ1-1, with D tentatively TRBD1 (5 bases). Per the germline V gene, CDR1 is MNHNS and CDR2 is SASEGT. This CDR3 region has 13 residues. Trimming removed 4 bases at V and 5 bases at J, with 11 bases between.

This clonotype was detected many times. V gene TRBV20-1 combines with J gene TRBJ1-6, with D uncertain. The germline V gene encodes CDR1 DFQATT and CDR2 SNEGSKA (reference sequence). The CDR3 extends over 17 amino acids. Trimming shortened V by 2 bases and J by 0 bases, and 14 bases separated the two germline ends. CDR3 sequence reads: CSARNSAPDSYNSPLHF. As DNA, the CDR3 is TGCAGTGCTAGAAACTCGGCGCCTGACTCCTATAATTCACCCCTCCACTTT.

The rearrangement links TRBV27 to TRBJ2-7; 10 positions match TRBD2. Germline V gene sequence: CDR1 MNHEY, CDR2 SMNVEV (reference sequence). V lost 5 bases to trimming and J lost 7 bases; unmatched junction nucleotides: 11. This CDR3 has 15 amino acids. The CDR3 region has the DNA TGTGCCAGCAGTCGGAAAGCGGGAGGGCCGAAAGAGCAGTACTTC. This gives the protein CASSRKAGGPKEQYF.

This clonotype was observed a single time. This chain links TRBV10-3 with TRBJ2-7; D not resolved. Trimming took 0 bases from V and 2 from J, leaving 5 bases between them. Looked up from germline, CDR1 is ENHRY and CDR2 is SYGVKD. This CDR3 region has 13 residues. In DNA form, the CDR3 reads TGTGCCATCAGTGAGTCGGGTCCCTACGAGCAGTACTTC. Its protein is CAISESGPYEQYF.

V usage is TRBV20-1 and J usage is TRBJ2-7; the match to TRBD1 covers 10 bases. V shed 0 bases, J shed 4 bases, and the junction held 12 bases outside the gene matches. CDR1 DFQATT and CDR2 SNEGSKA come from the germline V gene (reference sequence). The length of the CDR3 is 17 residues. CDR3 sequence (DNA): TGCAGTGCTAGAGATAAGGGATCGGGACAGGGGACGTACGAGCAGTACTTC. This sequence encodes CSARDKGSGQGTYEQYF.

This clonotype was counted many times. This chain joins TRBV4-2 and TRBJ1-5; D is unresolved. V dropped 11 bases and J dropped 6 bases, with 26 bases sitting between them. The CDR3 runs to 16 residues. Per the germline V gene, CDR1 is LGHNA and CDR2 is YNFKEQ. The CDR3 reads CARPNVYRPLVQPQHF. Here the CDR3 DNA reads TGTGCCCGCCCTAACGTGTACAGACCTTTGGTTCAGCCCCAGCATTTT.

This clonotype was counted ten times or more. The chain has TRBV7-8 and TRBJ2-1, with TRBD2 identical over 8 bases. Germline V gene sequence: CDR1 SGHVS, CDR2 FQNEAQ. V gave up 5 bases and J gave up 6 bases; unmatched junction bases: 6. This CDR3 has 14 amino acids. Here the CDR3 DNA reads TGTGCCAGCAGCGGGGGAGCGGGAGTCAATGAGCAGTTCTTC. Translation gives CASSGGAGVNEQFF.

The CDR3 nucleotides read TGCGCCAGCAGTGAACAGGGGGATTCACCCCTCCACTTT. Translating it yields CASSEQGDSPLHF. The chain combines TRBV10-2 with TRBJ1-6; 8 nucleotides line up with TRBD1. The V and J ends lost 3 bases and 8 bases, in that order; junction bases with no gene match: 0. This CDR3 region has 13 residues. CDR1 is WSHSY, CDR2 SAAADI, per germline.

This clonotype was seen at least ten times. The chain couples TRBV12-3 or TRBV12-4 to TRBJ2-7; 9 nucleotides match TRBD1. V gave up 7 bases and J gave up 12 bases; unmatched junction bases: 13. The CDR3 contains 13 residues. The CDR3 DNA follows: TGTGCCAGCACCCTAGGTGGGACAGGGCAACGGTACTTC. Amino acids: CASTLGGTGQRYF.

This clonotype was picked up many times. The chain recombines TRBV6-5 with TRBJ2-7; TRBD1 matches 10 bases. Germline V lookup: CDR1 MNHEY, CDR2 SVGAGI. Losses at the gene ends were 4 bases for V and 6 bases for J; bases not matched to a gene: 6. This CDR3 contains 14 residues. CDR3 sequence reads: CASSSTGGESEQYF. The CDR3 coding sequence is TGTGCCAGCAGTTCGACAGGGGGCGAATCCGAGCAGTACTTC.

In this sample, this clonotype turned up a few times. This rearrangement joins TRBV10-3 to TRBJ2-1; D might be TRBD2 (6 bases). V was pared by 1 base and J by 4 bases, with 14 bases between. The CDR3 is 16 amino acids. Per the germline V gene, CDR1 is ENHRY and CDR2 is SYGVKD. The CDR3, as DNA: TGTGCCATCAGTGAGTTGGGAGGACTACTATACAATGAGCAGTTCTTC. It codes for CAISELGGLLYNEQFF.

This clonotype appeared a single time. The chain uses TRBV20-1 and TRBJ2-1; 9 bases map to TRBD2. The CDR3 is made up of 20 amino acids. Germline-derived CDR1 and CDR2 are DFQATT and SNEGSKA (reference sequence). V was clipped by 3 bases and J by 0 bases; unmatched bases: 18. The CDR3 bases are TGCAGTGCTAGTACCGCACTAGCGGGTGAGGGGGCCAGCTCCTACAATGAGCAGTTCTTC. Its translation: CSASTALAGEGASSYNEQFF.

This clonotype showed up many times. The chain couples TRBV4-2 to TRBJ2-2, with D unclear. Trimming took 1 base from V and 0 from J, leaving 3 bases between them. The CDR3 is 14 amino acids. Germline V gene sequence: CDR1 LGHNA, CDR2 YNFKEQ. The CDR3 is CASSQAANTGELFF. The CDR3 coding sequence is TGTGCCAGCAGCCAAGCGGCGAACACCGGGGAGCTGTTTTTT.

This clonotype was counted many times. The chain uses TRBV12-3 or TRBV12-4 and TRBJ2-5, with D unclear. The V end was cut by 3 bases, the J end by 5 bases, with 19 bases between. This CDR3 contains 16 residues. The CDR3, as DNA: TGTGCCAGCAGTTTCGGCCTGACCCCGCAGGAGGAGACCCAGTACTTC. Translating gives CASSFGLTPQEETQYF.

The CDR3 DNA reads TGTGCCAGCAGCGCAGGACAGGGGGTTTCCTATGGCTACACCTTC. Its protein is CASSAGQGVSYGYTF. The chain uses TRBV9 and TRBJ1-2; TRBD1 matches 10 bases. Looked up from germline, CDR1 is SGDLS and CDR2 is YYNGEE. V was pared by 3 bases and J by 4 bases, with 6 bases of the junction left unmatched. CDR3 length: 15 residues.

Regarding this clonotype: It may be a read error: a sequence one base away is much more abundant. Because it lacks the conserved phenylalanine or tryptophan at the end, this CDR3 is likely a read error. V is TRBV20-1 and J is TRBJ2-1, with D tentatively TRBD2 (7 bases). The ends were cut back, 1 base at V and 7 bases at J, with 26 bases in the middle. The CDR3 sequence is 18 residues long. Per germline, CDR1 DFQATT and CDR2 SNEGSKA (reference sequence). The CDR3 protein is CSARGRGGGSGQINEQFC. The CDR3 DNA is TGCAGTGCTAGAGGTAGGGGGGGTGGTAGCGGGCAGATAAATGAGCAGTTCTGC.

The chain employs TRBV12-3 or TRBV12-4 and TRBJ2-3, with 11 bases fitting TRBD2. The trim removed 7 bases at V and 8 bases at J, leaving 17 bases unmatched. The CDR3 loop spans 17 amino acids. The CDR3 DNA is TGTGCCAGCACCCTCGGACTAGCGGGTCCCAAAAAGGGTACGCAGTATTTT. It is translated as CASTLGLAGPKKGTQYF.

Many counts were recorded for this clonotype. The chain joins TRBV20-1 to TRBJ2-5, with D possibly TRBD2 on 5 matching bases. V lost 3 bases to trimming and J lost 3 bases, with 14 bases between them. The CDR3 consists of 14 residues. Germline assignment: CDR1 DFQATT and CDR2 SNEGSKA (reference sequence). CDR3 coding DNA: TGCAGTGCTAGGACGACTATCTCCAAAGAGACCCAGTACTTC. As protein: CSARTTISKETQYF.